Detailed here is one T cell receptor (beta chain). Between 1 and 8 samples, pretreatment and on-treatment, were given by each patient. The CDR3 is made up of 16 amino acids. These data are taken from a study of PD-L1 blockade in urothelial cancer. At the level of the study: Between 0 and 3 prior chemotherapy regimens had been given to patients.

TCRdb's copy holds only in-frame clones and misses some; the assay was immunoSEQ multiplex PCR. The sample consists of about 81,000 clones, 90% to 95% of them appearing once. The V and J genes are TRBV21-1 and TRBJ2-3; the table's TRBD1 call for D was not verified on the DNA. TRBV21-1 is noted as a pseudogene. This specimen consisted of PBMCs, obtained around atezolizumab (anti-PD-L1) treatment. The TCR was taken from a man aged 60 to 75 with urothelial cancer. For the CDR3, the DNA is TGTGCCAGCAGCAAAGATGGGCAGGGGAGCACAGATACGCAGTATTTT. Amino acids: CASSKDGQGSTDTQYF.